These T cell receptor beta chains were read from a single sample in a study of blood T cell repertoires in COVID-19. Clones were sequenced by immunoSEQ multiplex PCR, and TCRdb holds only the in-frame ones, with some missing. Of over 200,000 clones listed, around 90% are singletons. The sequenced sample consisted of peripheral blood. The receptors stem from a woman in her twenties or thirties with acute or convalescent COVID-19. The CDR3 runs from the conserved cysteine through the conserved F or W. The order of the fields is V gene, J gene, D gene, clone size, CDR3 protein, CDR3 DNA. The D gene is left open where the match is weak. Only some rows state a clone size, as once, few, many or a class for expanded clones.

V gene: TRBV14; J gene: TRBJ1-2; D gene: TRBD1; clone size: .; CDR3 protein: CASSHNTGGDGYTF; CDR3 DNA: TGTGCCAGCAGCCATAATACAGGGGGGGATGGCTACACCTTC
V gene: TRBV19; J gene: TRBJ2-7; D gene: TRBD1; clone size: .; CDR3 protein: CASSIDWDSYEQYF; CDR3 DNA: TGTGCCAGTAGTATAGACTGGGACAGCTACGAGCAGTACTTC
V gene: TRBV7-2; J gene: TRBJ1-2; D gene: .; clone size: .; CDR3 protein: CASSLARGTVRGYTF; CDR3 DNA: TGTGCCAGCAGCTTAGCCAGGGGCACAGTTCGTGGCTACACCTTC
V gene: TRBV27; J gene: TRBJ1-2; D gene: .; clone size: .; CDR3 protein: CASTRLDGANYGYTF; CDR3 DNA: TGTGCCAGCACTCGTCTAGACGGAGCTAACTATGGCTACACCTTC
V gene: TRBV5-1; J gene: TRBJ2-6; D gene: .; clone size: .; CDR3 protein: CASSLRQGVGSGANVLTF; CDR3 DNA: TGCGCCAGCAGCTTGAGGCAGGGTGTCGGCTCTGGGGCCAACGTCCTGACTTTC
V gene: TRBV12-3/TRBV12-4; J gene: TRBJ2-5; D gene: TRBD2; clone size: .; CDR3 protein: CATTGAGEGTQYF; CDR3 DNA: TGTGCCACCACGGGCGCGGGAGAGGGGACCCAGTACTTC
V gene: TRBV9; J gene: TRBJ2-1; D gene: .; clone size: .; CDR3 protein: CASSVGWSGNEQFF; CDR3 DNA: TGTGCCAGCAGCGTCGGGTGGAGCGGGAATGAGCAGTTCTTC
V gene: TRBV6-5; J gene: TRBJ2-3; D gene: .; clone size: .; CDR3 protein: CASSYVAGTTDTQYF; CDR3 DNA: TGTGCCAGCAGTTACGTGGCAGGAACCACAGATACGCAGTATTTT
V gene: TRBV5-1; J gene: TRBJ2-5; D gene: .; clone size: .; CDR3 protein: CASSLGGPFTETQYF; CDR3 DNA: TGCGCCAGCAGCTTGGGGGGCCCCTTTACAGAGACCCAGTACTTC
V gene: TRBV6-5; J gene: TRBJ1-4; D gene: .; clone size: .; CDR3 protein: CASSYRAAANEKLFF; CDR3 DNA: TGTGCCAGCAGTTACAGGGCAGCGGCTAATGAAAAACTGTTTTTT
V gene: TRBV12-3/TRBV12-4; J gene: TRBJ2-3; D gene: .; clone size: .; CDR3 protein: CASSLASRTQYF; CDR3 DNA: TGTGCCAGCAGTTTAGCTAGTCGTACGCAGTATTTT
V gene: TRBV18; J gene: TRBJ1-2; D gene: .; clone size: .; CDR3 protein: CASSPLDSRNYGYTF; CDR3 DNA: TGTGCCAGCTCACCACTTGACAGCCGAAACTATGGCTACACCTTC
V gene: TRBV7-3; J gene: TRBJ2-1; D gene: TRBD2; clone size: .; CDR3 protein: CASSLWGQRGLAGVKNEQFF; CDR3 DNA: TGTGCCAGCAGCTTATGGGGCCAACGGGGGCTAGCGGGAGTGAAAAATGAGCAGTTCTTC
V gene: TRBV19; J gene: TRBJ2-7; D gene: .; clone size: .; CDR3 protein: CASSIAGSTYEQYF; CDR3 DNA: TGTGCCAGTAGTATAGCCGGGTCCACCTACGAGCAGTACTTC
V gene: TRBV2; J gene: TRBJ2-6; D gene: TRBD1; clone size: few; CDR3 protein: CASSGTGSVFSGANVLTF; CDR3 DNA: TGTGCCAGCAGCGGGACAGGGTCAGTATTCTCTGGGGCCAACGTCCTGACTTTC
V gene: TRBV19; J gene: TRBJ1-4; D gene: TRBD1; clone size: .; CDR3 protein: CASSPSWTGPNEKLFF; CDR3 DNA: TGTGCCAGTAGTCCTTCCTGGACAGGACCAAATGAAAAACTGTTTTTT
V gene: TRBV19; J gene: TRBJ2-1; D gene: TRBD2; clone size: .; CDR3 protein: CASRNHPAGGPGNEQFF; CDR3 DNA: TGTGCCAGTAGGAACCACCCCGCGGGAGGGCCTGGCAATGAGCAGTTCTTC
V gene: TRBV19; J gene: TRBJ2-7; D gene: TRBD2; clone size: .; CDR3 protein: CACSGSWYSEQYF; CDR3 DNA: TGTGCCTGCAGCGGGAGTTGGTATAGCGAGCAGTACTTC
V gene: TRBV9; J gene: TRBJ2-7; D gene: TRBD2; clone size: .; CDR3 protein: CASSLGGLAGTEQYF; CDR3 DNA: TGTGCCAGCAGCCTAGGGGGGCTAGCGGGCACCGAGCAGTACTTC
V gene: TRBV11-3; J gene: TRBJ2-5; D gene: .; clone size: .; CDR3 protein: CASSLGSGQETQYF; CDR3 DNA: TGTGCCAGCAGCTTAGGGTCAGGGCAAGAGACCCAGTACTTC
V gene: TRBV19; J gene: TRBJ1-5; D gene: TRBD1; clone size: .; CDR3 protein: CASSPRGGQTQPQHF; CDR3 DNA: TGTGCCAGTAGTCCCCGTGGGGGACAGACTCAGCCCCAGCATTTT
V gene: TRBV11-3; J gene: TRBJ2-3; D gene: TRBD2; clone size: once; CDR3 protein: CASSFGLAGDTDTQYF; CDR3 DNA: TGTGCCAGCAGCTTCGGACTAGCGGGAGACACGGATACGCAGTATTTT